The T cell receptor (beta chain) described here comes from a study of sequential checkpoint blockade in melanoma. Noted treatment: randomized to nivolumab then ipilimumab (arm A) or the reverse (arm B). Clones were sequenced by immunoSEQ multiplex PCR, and TCRdb holds only the in-frame ones, with some missing. Of about 30,000 clones in the sample, roughly 89% are singletons; the top ten hold around 13%. The germline V gene encodes CDR1 SEHNR and CDR2 FQNEAQ (reference sequence). V shed 5 bases and J shed 9 bases, with 19 bases lying between them. This CDR3 region has 15 residues. The input for sequencing was CD8+ T cells sorted from blood (inferred from file names), taken from a patient given nivolumab and ipilimumab in sequence. The sequence came from a human donor with melanoma. The chain is built from TRBV7-9 and TRBJ2-2; weak D call: TRBD1 (6 bases). The CDR3 DNA is TGTGCCAGCAGCACCGAGGACAGCCGGAAAAGGGAGCTGTTTTTT. Translated, it gives CASSTEDSRKRELFF.